One T cell receptor beta chain is described in this entry. This record belongs to a study of blood T cell repertoires in COVID-19. Study-level information: Some COVID-19 samples were acute and others convalescent; all came from the United States, Italy and Spain. The analysed material was cDNA or gDNA that came from T cells, B-cell-depleted T cells, or PBMCs.

CDR3 size: 14 residues. V was pared by 0 bases and J by 4 bases, with 8 bases between. Per the germline V gene, CDR1 is SGHDT and CDR2 is YYEEEE. Measured with immunoSEQ multiplex PCR; TCRdb has only the in-frame clones, and not every one. In the table there are roughly 63,000 clones, roughly nine tenths of which are singletons. The chain has TRBV5-6 and TRBJ2-1; tentatively, D is TRBD1 (6 bases). The sequence came from a man over 45 with active COVID-19. Sequences were obtained from peripheral blood. The CDR3 bases are TGTGCCAGCAGCTTGGCGCAGGGGTACAATGAGCAGTTCTTC. Translation: CASSLAQGYNEQFF.